This T cell receptor beta chain was retrieved from a study of blood T cell repertoires in COVID-19. The CDR3 loop spans 14 amino acids. The germline gives CDR1 LGHNA, CDR2 YNFKEQ. With 2 bases removed from V and 5 bases from J, the gap between germline ends came to 12 bases. This clone was detected a few times. Sequenced by immunoSEQ multiplex PCR; TCRdb stores in-frame clones only, minus some. The data contain some 120,000 clones, approximately 84% of them singletons. The origin of this receptor is a man between 65 and 80 years old with active or convalescent COVID-19. Sample: peripheral blood. The rearrangement links TRBV4-2 to TRBJ1-2; no clear D. This CDR3 is CASSQPADSYGYTF. DNA for the CDR3: TGTGCCAGCAGCCAACCGGCAGACTCATATGGCTACACCTTC.